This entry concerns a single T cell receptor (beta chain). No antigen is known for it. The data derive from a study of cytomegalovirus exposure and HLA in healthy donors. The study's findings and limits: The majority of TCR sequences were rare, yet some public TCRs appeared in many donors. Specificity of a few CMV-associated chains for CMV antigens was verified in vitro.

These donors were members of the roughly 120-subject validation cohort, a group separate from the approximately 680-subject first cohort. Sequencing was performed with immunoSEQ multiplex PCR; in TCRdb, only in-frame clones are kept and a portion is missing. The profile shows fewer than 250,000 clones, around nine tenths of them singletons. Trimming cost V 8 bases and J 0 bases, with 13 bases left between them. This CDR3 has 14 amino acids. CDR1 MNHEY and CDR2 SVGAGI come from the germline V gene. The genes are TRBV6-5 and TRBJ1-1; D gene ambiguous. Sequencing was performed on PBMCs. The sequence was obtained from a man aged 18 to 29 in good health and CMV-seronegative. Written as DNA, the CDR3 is TGTGCCAGCTCCTATTCCCATCTGAACACTGAAGCTTTCTTT. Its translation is CASSYSHLNTEAFF.